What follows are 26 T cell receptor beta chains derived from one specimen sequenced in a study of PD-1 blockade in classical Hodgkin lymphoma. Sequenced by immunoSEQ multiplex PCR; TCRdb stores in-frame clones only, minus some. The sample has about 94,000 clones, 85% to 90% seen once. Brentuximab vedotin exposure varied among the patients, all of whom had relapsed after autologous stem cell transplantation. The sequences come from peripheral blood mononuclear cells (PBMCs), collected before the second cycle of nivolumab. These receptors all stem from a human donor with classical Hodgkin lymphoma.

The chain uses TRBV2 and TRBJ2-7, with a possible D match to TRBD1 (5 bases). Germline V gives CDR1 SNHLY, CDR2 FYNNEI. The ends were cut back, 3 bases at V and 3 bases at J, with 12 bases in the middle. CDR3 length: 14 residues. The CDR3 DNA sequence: TGTGCCAGCAGTGAGGTCGCAGGGATCTACGAGCAGTACTTC. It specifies CASSEVAGIYEQYF. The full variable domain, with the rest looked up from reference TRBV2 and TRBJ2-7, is EPEVTQTPSHQVTQMGQEVILRCVPISNHLYFYWYRQILGQKVEFLVSFYNNEISEKSEIFDDQFSVERPDGSNFTLKIRSTKLEDSAMYFCASSEVAGIYEQYFGPGTRLTVT.

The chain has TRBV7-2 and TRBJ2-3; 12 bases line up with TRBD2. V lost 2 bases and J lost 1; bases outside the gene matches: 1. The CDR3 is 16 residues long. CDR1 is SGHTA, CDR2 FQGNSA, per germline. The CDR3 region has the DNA TGTGCCAGCAGCTTAAGACTAGCGGGGGGCACAGATACGCAGTATTTT. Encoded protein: CASSLRLAGGTDTQYF.

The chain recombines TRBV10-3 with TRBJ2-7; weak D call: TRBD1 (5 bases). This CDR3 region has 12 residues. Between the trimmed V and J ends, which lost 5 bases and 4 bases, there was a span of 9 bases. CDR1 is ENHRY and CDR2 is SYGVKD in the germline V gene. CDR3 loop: CAISPGQYEQYF. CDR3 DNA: TGTGCCATCAGTCCAGGGCAGTACGAGCAGTACTTC.

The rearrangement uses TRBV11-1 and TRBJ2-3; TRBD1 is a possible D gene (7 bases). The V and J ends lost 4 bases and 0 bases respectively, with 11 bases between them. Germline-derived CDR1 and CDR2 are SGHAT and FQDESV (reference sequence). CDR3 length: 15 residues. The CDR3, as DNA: TGTGCCAGCAGCTCGGGGGACAGTAGCACAGATACGCAGTATTTT. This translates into CASSSGDSSTDTQYF.

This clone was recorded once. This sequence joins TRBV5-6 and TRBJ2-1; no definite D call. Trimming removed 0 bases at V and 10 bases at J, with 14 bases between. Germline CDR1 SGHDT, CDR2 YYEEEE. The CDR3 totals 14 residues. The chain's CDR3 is CASSLDRTNGEQFF. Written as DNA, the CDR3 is TGTGCCAGCAGCTTGGATAGAACCAATGGGGAGCAGTTCTTC.

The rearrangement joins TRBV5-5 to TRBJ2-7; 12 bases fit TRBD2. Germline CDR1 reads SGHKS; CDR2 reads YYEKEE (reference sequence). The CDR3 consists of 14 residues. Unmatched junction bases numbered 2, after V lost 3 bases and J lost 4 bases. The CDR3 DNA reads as TGTGCCAGCAGCTGGACTAGCGGGATTTACGAGCAGTACTTC. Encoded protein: CASSWTSGIYEQYF.

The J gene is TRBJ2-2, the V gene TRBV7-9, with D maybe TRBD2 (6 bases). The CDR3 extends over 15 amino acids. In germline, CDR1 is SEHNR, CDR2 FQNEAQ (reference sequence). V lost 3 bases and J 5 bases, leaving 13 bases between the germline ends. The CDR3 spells CASSFGGVRTGELFF. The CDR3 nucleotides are TGTGCCAGCAGCTTCGGCGGGGTCAGGACCGGGGAGCTGTTTTTT.

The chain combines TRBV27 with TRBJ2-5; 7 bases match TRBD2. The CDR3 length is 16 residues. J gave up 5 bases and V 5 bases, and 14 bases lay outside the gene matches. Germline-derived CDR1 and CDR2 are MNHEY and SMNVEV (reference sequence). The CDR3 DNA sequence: TGTGCCAGCAGTGGAGAAAAGCGGGGTCTCGGGGAGACCCAGTACTTC. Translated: CASSGEKRGLGETQYF.

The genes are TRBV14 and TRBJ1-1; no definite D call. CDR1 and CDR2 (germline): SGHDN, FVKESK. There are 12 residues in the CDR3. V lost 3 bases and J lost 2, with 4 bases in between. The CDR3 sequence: CASSQSNTEAFF. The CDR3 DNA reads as TGTGCCAGCAGCCAGAGCAACACTGAAGCTTTCTTT.

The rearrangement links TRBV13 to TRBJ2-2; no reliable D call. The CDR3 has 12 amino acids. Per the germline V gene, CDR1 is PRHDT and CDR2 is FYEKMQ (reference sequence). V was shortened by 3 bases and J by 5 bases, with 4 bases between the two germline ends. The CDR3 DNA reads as TGTGCCAGCAGCTTGGGGACCGGGGAGCTGTTTTTT. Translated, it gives CASSLGTGELFF.

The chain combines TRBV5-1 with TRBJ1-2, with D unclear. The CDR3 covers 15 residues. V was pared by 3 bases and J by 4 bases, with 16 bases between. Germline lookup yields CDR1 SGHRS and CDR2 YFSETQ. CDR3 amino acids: CASSSNIAGSYGYTF. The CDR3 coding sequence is TGCGCCAGCAGCTCGAACATTGCCGGATCCTATGGCTACACCTTC.

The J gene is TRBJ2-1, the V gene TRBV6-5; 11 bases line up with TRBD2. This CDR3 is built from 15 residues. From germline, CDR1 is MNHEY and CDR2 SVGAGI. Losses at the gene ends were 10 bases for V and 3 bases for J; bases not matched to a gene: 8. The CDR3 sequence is CANFSGRDYYNEQFF. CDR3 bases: TGTGCCAACTTTAGCGGGAGGGACTACTACAATGAGCAGTTCTTC.

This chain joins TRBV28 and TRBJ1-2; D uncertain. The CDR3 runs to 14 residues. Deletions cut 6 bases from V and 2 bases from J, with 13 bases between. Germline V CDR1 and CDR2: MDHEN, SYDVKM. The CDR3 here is CASSTSRSNYGYTF. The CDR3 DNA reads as TGTGCCAGCAGCACTTCCAGGTCGAACTATGGCTACACCTTC.

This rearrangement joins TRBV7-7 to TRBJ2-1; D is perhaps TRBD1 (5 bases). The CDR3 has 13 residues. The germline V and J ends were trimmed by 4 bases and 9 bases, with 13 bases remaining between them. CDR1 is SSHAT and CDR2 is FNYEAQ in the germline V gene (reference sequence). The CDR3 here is CASSSFQGIEQFF. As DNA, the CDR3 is TGTGCCAGCAGCTCCTTCCAGGGCATTGAGCAGTTCTTC.

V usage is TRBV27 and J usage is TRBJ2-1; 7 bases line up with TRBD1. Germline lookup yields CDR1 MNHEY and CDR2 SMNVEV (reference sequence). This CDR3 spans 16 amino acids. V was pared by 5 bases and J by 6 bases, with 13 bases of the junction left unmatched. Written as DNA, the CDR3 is TGTGCCAGCAGTGCCCTTCACAGGGGCCTCCCCAATGAGCAGTTCTTC. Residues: CASSALHRGLPNEQFF.

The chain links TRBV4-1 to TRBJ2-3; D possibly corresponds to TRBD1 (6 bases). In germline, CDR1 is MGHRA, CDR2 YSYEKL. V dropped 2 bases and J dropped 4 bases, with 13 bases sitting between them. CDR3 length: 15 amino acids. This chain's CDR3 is CASSQRAGEPDTQYF. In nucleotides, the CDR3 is TGCGCCAGCAGCCAACGGGCAGGGGAACCAGATACGCAGTATTTT.

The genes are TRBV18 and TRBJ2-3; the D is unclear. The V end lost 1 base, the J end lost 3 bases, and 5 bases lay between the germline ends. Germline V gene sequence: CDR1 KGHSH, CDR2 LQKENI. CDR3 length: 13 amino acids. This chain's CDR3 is CASSPLSTDTQYF. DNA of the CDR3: TGTGCCAGCTCACCACTTTCGACAGATACGCAGTATTTT.

CDR3 DNA sequence: TGTGCCAGCAGCCGTCTCCGGTCTGGAGGGTCTGCTGGAAACACCATATATTTT. This gives the protein CASSRLRSGGSAGNTIYF. The gene calls are TRBV4-2 and TRBJ1-3; no definite D call. V was pared by 4 bases and J by 2 bases, with 21 bases between. The CDR3 loop spans 18 amino acids. Germline loops: CDR1 LGHNA, CDR2 YNFKEQ.

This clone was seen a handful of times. The CDR3, as DNA: TGCGCCAGCAGCCACAGGACGTATGGCTACACCTTC. It encodes CASSHRTYGYTF. The chain uses TRBV4-1 and TRBJ1-2; D gene unclear. V was trimmed by 3 bases and J by 5 bases, leaving 7 bases between them. This CDR3 spans 12 amino acids. Germline CDR1 reads MGHRA; CDR2 reads YSYEKL.

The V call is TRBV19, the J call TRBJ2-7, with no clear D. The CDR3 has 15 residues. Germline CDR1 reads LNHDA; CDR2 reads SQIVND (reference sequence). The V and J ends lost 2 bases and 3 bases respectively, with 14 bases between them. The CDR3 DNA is TGTGCCAGTAGTATATCCTCCCGACGGATCTACGAGCAGTACTTC. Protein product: CASSISSRRIYEQYF.

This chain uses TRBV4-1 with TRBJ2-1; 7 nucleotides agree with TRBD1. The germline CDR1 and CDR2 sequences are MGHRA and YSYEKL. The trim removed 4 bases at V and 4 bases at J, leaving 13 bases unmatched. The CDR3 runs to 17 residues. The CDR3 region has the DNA TGCGCCAGCAGCCTGTTCGGGACAGCCATCGGGTACAATGAGCAGTTCTTC. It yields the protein CASSLFGTAIGYNEQFF.

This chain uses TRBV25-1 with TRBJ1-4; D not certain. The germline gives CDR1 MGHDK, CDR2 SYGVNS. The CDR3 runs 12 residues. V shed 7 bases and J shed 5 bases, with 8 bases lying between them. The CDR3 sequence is CASMLGNEKLFF. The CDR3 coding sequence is TGTGCCAGCATGTTGGGAAATGAAAAACTGTTTTTT.

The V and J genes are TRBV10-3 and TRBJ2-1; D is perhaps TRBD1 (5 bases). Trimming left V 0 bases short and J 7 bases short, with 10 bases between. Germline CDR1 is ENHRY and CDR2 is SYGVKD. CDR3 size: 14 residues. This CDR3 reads CAISESLGRNEQFF. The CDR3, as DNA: TGTGCCATCAGTGAGTCGCTGGGGCGGAATGAGCAGTTCTTC.

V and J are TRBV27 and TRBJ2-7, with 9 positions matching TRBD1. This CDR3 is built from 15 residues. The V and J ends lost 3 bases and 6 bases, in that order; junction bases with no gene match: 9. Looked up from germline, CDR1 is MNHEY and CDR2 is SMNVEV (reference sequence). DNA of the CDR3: TGTGCCAGCAGTTTGGGTGGACAGGGGTTTCTCGAGCAGTACTTC. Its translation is CASSLGGQGFLEQYF.

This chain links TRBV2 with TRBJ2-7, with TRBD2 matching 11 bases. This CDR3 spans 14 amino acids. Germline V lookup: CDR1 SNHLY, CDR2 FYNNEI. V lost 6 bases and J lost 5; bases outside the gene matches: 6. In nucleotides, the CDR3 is TGTGCCAGCAGAGAGGTTAGCGGGAGGGACGAGCAGTACTTC. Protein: CASREVSGRDEQYF.

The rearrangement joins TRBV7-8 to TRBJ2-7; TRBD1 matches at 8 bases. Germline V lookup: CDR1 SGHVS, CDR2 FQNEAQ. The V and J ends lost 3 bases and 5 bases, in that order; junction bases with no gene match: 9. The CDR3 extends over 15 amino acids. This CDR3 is CASSFPGGRYDEQYF. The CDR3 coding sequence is TGTGCCAGCAGCTTTCCAGGGGGCCGCTACGACGAGCAGTACTTC.